This TCR beta chain was documented in a study of T cell changes during pregnancy in multiple sclerosis. Clones were sequenced by immunoSEQ multiplex PCR, and TCRdb holds only the in-frame ones, with some missing. This table has some 29,000 clones, approximately 86% appearing once. The CDR3 contains 18 residues. The junction had 14 bases not matched to a gene; V was cut back by 5 bases and J by 5 bases. Germline CDR1 reads MRHNA; CDR2 reads SNTAGT. This clone showed up just a few times. The chain recombines TRBV6-4 with TRBJ2-3, with 12 bases fitting TRBD2. The receptor was derived from a female donor with multiple sclerosis, enrolled in a pregnancy study. Specimen: CD8+ T cells from peripheral blood mononuclear cells, collected before pregnancy. This CDR3 reads CASSSTYKTSGGVDTQYF. CDR3 sequence (DNA): TGTGCCAGCAGTTCCACCTATAAGACTAGCGGGGGAGTAGATACGCAGTATTTT.